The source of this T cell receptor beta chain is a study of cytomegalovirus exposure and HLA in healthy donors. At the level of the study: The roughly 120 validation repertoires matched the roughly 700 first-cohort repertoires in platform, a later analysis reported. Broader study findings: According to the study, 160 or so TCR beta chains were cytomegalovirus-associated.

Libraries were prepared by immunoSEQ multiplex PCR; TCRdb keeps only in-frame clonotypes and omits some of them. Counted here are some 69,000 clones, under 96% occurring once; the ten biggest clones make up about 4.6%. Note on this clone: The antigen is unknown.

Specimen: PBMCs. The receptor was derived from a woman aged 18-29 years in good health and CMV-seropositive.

The CDR3 region has the DNA TGTGCCAGCAGCTCTCACCCAGGGCGGATCCGGGACAGGGGGGAGGCAGATACGCAGTATTTT. Residues: CASSSHPGRIRDRGEADTQYF. The chain is built from TRBV9 and TRBJ2-3; 11 nucleotides align to TRBD1. The germline CDR1 and CDR2 sequences are SGDLS and YYNGEE. The CDR3 consists of 21 residues. Trimming removed 4 bases from V and 4 bases from J; junction bases left unmatched: 23. Filled out from reference TRBV9 and TRBJ2-3, the complete variable domain reads DSGVTQTPKHLITATGQRVTLRCSPRSGDLSVYWYQQSLDQGLQFLIQYYNGEERAKGNILERFSAQQFPDLHSELNLSSLELGDSALYFCASSSHPGRIRDRGEADTQYFGPGTRLTVL.